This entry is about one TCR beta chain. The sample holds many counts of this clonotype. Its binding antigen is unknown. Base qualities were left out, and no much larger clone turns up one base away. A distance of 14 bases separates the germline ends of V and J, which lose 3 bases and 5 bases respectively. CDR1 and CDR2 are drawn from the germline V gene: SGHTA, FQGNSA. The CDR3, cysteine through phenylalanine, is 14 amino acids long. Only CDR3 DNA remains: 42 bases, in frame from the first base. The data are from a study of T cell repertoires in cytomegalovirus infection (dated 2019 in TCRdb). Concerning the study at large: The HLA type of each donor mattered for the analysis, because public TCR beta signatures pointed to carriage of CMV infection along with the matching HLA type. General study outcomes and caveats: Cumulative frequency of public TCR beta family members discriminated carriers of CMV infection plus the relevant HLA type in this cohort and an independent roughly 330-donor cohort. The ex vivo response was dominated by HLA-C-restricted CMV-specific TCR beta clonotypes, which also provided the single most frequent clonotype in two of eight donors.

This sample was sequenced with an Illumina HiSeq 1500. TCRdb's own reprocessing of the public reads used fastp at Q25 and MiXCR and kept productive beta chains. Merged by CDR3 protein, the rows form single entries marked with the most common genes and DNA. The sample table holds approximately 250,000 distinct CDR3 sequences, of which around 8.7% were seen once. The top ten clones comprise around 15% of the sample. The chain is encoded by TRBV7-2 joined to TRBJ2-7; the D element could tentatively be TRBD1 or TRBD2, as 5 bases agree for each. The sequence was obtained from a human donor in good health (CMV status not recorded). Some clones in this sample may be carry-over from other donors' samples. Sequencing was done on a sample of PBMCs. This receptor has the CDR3 CASSLGRVWDEQYF. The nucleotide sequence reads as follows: TGTGCCAGCAGCTTGGGGCGGGTCTGGGACGAGCAGTACTTC.